This passage covers 31 T cell receptor beta chains from one sample sequenced in a study of T cells in localized non-small cell lung cancer (dated by TCRdb to the early 2020s). The library came from the immunoSEQ multiplex PCR assay. TCRdb re-hosts the immuneACCESS table, in-frame sequences only. Its copies lack some clones; in the studies checked, an unresolved V gene accounts for under half of them, and the cause for the rest is not known. The sample table records roughly 13,000 clones; 70% to 90% of these occur just once. Clones ranked in the top ten supply approximately 59% of the sample. Sequences were derived from peripheral blood, sampled before any cancer treatment. Receptors were obtained from a male donor aged 60 or over with stage III lung adenocarcinoma.

The chain couples TRBV5-1 to TRBJ2-5; a possible D gene is TRBD1 (6 bases). The ends were cut back, 4 bases at V and 5 bases at J, with 15 bases in the middle. The CDR3 is made up of 14 amino acids. Germline V CDR1 and CDR2: SGHRS, YFSETQ. CDR3 sequence reads: CASSPLQGQETQYF. The CDR3 coding sequence is TGCGCCAGCAGCCCGCTACAGGGTCAGGAGACCCAGTACTTC.

V is TRBV4-1 and J is TRBJ2-3; no definite D call. V shed 3 bases and J shed 6 bases, with 10 bases lying between them. The CDR3 loop spans 13 amino acids. CDR1 MGHRA and CDR2 YSYEKL come from the germline V gene. This CDR3 reads CASSQELGDTQYF. The CDR3 DNA reads TGCGCCAGCAGCCAGGAGTTGGGGGATACGCAGTATTTT.

The chain joins TRBV19 to TRBJ1-1, with D perhaps TRBD1 (5 bases). The CDR3 extends over 12 amino acids. The germline V and J ends were trimmed by 10 bases and 6 bases, with 15 bases remaining between them. In germline, CDR1 is LNHDA, CDR2 SQIVND (reference sequence). CDR3 in DNA: TGTGCCACCAGGGAGGGTACCGCTGAAGCTTTCTTT. Amino acid sequence: CATREGTAEAFF. The full variable domain, completed using reference TRBV19 and TRBJ1-1, is DGGITQSPKYLFRKEGQNVTLSCEQNLNHDAMYWYRQDPGQGLRLIYYSQIVNDFQKGDIAEGYSVSREKKESFPLTVTSAQKNPTAFYLCATREGTAEAFFGQGTRLTVV.

The J gene is TRBJ1-2, the V gene TRBV9; possibly TRBD1 for D (5 bases). There are 16 residues in the CDR3. Germline V gene sequence: CDR1 SGDLS, CDR2 YYNGEE. V lost 0 bases and J 8 bases, leaving 20 bases between the germline ends. The chain's CDR3 is CASSVAVGRRLYGYTF. The CDR3 DNA is TGTGCCAGCAGCGTAGCAGTGGGACGGAGGTTGTACGGCTACACCTTC.

This clone was detected a few times. The rearrangement links TRBV7-9 to TRBJ1-1, with 8 bases fitting TRBD1. The junction had 10 bases not matched to a gene; V was cut back by 5 bases and J by 8 bases. Germline lookup yields CDR1 SEHNR and CDR2 FQNEAQ (reference sequence). The CDR3 consists of 14 residues. The CDR3 reads CASSLRQGSGEAFF. In DNA, the CDR3 is TGTGCCAGCAGCCTAAGACAGGGGTCGGGGGAAGCTTTCTTT.

The V gene is TRBV21-1, the J gene TRBJ2-1. TRBV21-1 is labeled a pseudogene. The CDR3 totals 14 residues. CDR3 loop: CASSLRDHPRWQFF. The CDR3 nucleotides read TGTGCCAGCAGCCTCCGGGACCACCCAAGGTGGCAGTTCTTC.

The chain carries TRBV6-5 and TRBJ2-1; the D gene is possibly TRBD1 (5 bases). CDR1 and CDR2 (germline): MNHEY, SVGAGI. The CDR3 runs to 12 residues. V lost 6 bases, J lost 12 bases, and 15 bases lay in between. The CDR3 coding sequence is TGTGCCAGCAGCCCCGGGTCTAGGGGGCAGTTCTTC. Its translation is CASSPGSRGQFF.

The rearrangement links TRBV5-6 to TRBJ2-5; tentative D call: TRBD1 (5 bases). The DNA end favors TRBJ2-7, so the J call may be wrong. Germline assignment: CDR1 SGHDT and CDR2 YYEEEE. There are 15 residues in the CDR3. The CDR3 DNA reads TGTGCCAGCAGCTTGGTAGGGGCCAGCTCCTACGAGCAGTACTTC. Its translation is CASSLVGASSYEQYF.

V is TRBV19 and J is TRBJ1-2; D remains ambiguous. CDR3 length: 15 residues. V lost 1 base and J lost 8, with 17 bases in between. CDR1 and CDR2 (germline): LNHDA, SQIVND (reference sequence). CDR3 in amino acids: CASSIVGQLFSGYTF. CDR3 sequence (DNA): TGTGCCAGTAGTATAGTTGGGCAACTCTTCTCGGGCTACACCTTC.

The V gene is TRBV11-2, the J gene TRBJ2-3, with D possibly matching TRBD2 (8 bases). CDR3 length: 15 amino acids. V lost 6 bases to trimming and J lost 1 base, with 14 bases between them. Germline V gene sequence: CDR1 SGHAT, CDR2 FQNNGV. The CDR3 region has the DNA TGTGCCAGCAGGTCCGGGAGGGGGCGCACAGATACGCAGTATTTT. It codes for CASRSGRGRTDTQYF.

The chain employs TRBV29-1 and TRBJ2-7; D is ambiguous. CDR1 is SQVTM, CDR2 ANQGSEA, per germline. V was clipped by 6 bases and J by 0 bases, with 6 bases between them. CDR3 length equals 11 residues. CDR3 DNA: TGCAGCGTAAGAGGCTCCTACGAGCAGTACTTC. It yields the protein CSVRGSYEQYF.

V gene TRBV4-2 combines with J gene TRBJ2-3; unclear D gene. Between the trimmed V and J ends, which lost 1 base and 1 base, there was a span of 15 bases. Germline V gives CDR1 LGHNA, CDR2 YNFKEQ. The CDR3 covers 17 residues. CDR3 sequence reads: CASSQGVVDRGTDTQYF. As DNA, the CDR3 is TGTGCCAGCAGCCAAGGTGTGGTCGACCGGGGCACAGATACGCAGTATTTT.

The chain carries TRBV19 and TRBJ2-2, with D possibly TRBD2 on 7 matching bases. V was pared by 4 bases and J by 5 bases, with 11 bases between. The CDR3 runs 14 residues. The germline gives CDR1 LNHDA, CDR2 SQIVND (reference sequence). The CDR3 DNA follows: TGTGCCAGTAGTAGGAGGGGGGGGACCGGGGAGCTGTTTTTT. Translation: CASSRRGGTGELFF. Using reference TRBV19 and TRBJ2-2 for the parts outside the CDR3, the full variable domain is DGGITQSPKYLFRKEGQNVTLSCEQNLNHDAMYWYRQDPGQGLRLIYYSQIVNDFQKGDIAEGYSVSREKKESFPLTVTSAQKNPTAFYLCASSRRGGTGELFFGEGSRLTVL.

Only one count was recorded for this clone. The rearrangement uses TRBV6-1 and TRBJ1-2, with D maybe TRBD1 (6 bases). V gave up 6 bases and J gave up 8 bases, with 19 bases separating them. Per germline, CDR1 MNHNS and CDR2 SASEGT. CDR3 length: 14 residues. CDR3 coding DNA: TGTGCCAGCAGCCAGGACAGCTACTGGAGGGGCTACACCTTC. It encodes CASSQDSYWRGYTF.

The V gene is TRBV5-1, the J gene TRBJ1-2; TRBD1 aligns across 9 bases. Germline lookup yields CDR1 SGHRS and CDR2 YFSETQ. The CDR3 consists of 13 residues. Trimming took 3 bases from V and 4 from J; bases not matched to a gene: 1. The CDR3 spells CASSWDRAYGYTF. The CDR3 coding sequence is TGCGCCAGCAGCTGGGACAGGGCCTATGGCTACACCTTC.

This clone rates as medium-sized (0.01 to 0.1%). The CDR3 bases are TGTGCCAGTAGTGGGGGGACAGGGAGGGTCACTGAAGCTTTCTTT. It specifies CASSGGTGRVTEAFF. This chain connects TRBV19 to TRBJ1-1, with 9 bases that match TRBD1. CDR3 length: 15 amino acids. V shed 5 bases and J 4 bases; nucleotides not matched to a gene: 8. CDR1 and CDR2 (germline): LNHDA, SQIVND (reference sequence).

Only one count was recorded for this clone. The chain carries TRBV5-4 and TRBJ1-2, with TRBD1 identical over 8 bases. This CDR3 spans 16 amino acids. Germline CDR1 reads SGHNT; CDR2 reads YYREEE (reference sequence). The ends lost 0 bases at V and 2 bases at J; junction bases unmatched: 6. In DNA form, the CDR3 reads TGTGCCAGCAGCTTGGGGGCGGGACAGGCAAACTATGGCTACACCTTC. Translated: CASSLGAGQANYGYTF.

The V call is TRBV20-1, the J call TRBJ1-2; D ambiguous. The CDR3 covers 10 residues. Germline V gene lookup returns CDR1 DFQATT and CDR2 SNEGSKA (reference sequence). V gave up 7 bases and J gave up 1 base, with 4 bases separating them. CDR3 DNA sequence: TGCAGTGGATATAACTATGGCTACACCTTC. It encodes CSGYNYGYTF.

The chain links TRBV11-3 to TRBJ2-7; 9 positions match TRBD2. The CDR3 is 15 residues long. Germline trimming cut 0 bases from V and 2 bases from J; bases unmatched to any gene: 2. CDR1 SGHNT and CDR2 YENEEA come from the germline V gene. In DNA form, the CDR3 reads TGTGCCAGCAGCTTAGATACTAGCGGGCCCTACGAGCAGTACTTC. As protein: CASSLDTSGPYEQYF.

This chain uses TRBV5-4 with TRBJ2-2; the match to TRBD2 covers 10 bases. The CDR3 has 15 residues. J was trimmed by 6 bases and V by 4 bases; bases with no gene match: 6. CDR1 is SGHNT, CDR2 YYREEE, per germline (reference sequence). The chain's CDR3 is CASSLPGLASGELFF. The DNA for the CDR3 is TGTGCCAGCAGCCTACCGGGACTAGCGTCCGGGGAGCTGTTTTTT.

This chain links TRBV5-1 with TRBJ2-5; a weak D match, TRBD1 (5 bases). In germline, CDR1 is SGHRS, CDR2 YFSETQ. The V end was cut by 2 bases, the J end by 2 bases, with 10 bases between. The CDR3 runs 14 residues. The CDR3 sequence: CASSFGQFQETQYF. CDR3 coding DNA: TGCGCCAGCAGCTTTGGACAATTTCAAGAGACCCAGTACTTC.

This rearrangement joins TRBV27 to TRBJ2-7; a possible D gene is TRBD1 (6 bases). The CDR3 totals 14 residues. The V end lost 8 bases, the J end lost 6 bases, and 20 bases lay between the germline ends. Germline CDR1 reads MNHEY; CDR2 reads SMNVEV (reference sequence). The DNA for the CDR3 is TGTGCCAGCTCCGGGGACACGAGATTTGGCGAGCAGTACTTC. Residues: CASSGDTRFGEQYF.

This chain links TRBV6-1 with TRBJ2-7; 7 bases match TRBD1. Germline loops: CDR1 MNHNS, CDR2 SASEGT. J was trimmed by 4 bases and V by 0 bases; bases with no gene match: 6. The CDR3 runs to 15 residues. CDR3 bases: TGTGCCAGCAGTGAAGCGTTAGCCAGGGGGTACGAGCAGTACTTC. It translates to CASSEALARGYEQYF.

The chain uses TRBV6-1 and TRBJ2-3, with TRBD2 matching 8 bases. Germline V CDR1 and CDR2: MNHNS, SASEGT. This CDR3 has 14 residues. V was pared by 3 bases and J by 6 bases, with 5 bases of the junction left unmatched. The CDR3 reads CASSERLALDTQYF. CDR3 nucleotide sequence: TGTGCCAGCAGTGAGAGACTAGCGCTGGATACGCAGTATTTT.

CDR3 bases: TGTGCCAGCAGCCAAGGGGCTAGCGGGAAGCGCGAGCAGTTCTTC. The encoded protein is CASSQGASGKREQFF. The chain is built from TRBV4-2 and TRBJ2-1, with 9 bases aligning to TRBD2. The ends lost 1 base at V and 10 bases at J; junction bases unmatched: 8. The germline CDR1 and CDR2 sequences are LGHNA and YNFKEQ. The CDR3 consists of 15 residues.

J is TRBJ1-4 and V is TRBV19, with 9 bases identical to TRBD1. Looked up from germline, CDR1 is LNHDA and CDR2 is SQIVND (reference sequence). The CDR3 is made up of 16 amino acids. With 3 bases clipped from V and 5 bases from J, the junction kept 7 bases outside the gene matches. The chain's CDR3 is CASSMGSGTGNEKLFF. The CDR3 DNA is TGTGCCAGTAGTATGGGATCCGGGACAGGGAATGAAAAACTGTTTTTT.

About this clone: Within the sample, other DNA sequences also encode this same CDR3. The rearrangement uses TRBV5-4 and TRBJ2-3; 8 nucleotides line up with TRBD2. The CDR3 loop spans 15 amino acids. The germline CDR1 and CDR2 sequences are SGHNT and YYREEE (reference sequence). The junction had 11 bases not matched to a gene; V was cut back by 5 bases and J by 6 bases. The CDR3 reads CASSSGLAGGDTQYF. In DNA, the CDR3 is TGTGCCAGCAGTTCTGGACTAGCTGGTGGGGATACGCAGTATTTT.

This chain links TRBV5-6 with TRBJ2-1, with 8 bases fitting TRBD1. Germline CDR1 SGHDT, CDR2 YYEEEE. The CDR3 runs 15 residues. The V and J ends lost 1 base and 8 bases, in that order; junction bases with no gene match: 8. CDR3 residues: CASSLSPTGEYEQFF. The CDR3 DNA is TGTGCCAGCAGCTTGTCTCCGACAGGGGAATATGAGCAGTTCTTC.

The chain joins TRBV5-3 to TRBJ2-5; 8 positions match TRBD2. TRBV5-3 is classed as an ORF, of uncertain function. V shed 8 bases and J 1 base; nucleotides not matched to a gene: 7. The CDR3 runs to 14 residues. For the CDR3, the DNA is TGTGCCAGCAGGATGGCGGGGGGCCAAGAGACCCAGTACTTC. Protein sequence: CASRMAGGQETQYF.

V and J are TRBV18 and TRBJ1-2, with 8 bases matching TRBD1. The germline V gene has CDR1 KGHSH and CDR2 LQKENI. The CDR3 covers 14 residues. The V and J ends lost 6 bases and 4 bases, in that order; junction bases with no gene match: 7. CDR3 protein: CASSLGQGGYGYTF. The DNA for the CDR3 is TGTGCCAGCTCTCTTGGACAGGGAGGCTATGGCTACACCTTC.

The chain recombines TRBV6-4 with TRBJ2-1; D is possibly TRBD1 (5 bases). V was shortened by 0 bases and J by 9 bases, with 15 bases between the two germline ends. This CDR3 contains 15 residues. Germline values: CDR1 MRHNA, CDR2 SNTAGT. The CDR3 loop is CASSDSKGVGGEQFF. The CDR3 region has the DNA TGTGCCAGCAGTGACTCGAAAGGGGTGGGCGGTGAGCAGTTCTTC.